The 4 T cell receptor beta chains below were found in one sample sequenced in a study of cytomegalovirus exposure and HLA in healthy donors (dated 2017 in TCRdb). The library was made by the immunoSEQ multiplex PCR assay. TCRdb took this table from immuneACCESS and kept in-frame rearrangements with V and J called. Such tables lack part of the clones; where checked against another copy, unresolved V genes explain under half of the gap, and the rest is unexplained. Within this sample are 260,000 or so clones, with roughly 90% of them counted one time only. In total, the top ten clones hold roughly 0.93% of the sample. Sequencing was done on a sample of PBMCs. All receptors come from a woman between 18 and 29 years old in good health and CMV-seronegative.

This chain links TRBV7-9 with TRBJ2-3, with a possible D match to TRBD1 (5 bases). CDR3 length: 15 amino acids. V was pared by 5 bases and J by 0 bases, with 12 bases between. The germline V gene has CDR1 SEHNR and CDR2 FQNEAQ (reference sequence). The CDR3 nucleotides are TGTGCCAGCAGCCAGACAGTGAAGAGCACAGATACGCAGTATTTT. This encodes CASSQTVKSTDTQYF.

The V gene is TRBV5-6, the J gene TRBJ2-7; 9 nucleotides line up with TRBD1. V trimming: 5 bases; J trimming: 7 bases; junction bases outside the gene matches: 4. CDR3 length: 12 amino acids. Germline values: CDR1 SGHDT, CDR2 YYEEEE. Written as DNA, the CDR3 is TGTGCCAGCAGAGGGACAGGGCGGGAGCAGTACTTC. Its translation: CASRGTGREQYF.

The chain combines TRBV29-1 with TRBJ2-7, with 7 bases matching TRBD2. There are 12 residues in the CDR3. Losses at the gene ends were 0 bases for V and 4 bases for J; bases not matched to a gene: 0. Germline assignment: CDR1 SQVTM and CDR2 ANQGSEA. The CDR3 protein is CSVEEAGYEQYF. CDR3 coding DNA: TGCAGCGTTGAAGAAGCGGGGTACGAGCAGTACTTC.

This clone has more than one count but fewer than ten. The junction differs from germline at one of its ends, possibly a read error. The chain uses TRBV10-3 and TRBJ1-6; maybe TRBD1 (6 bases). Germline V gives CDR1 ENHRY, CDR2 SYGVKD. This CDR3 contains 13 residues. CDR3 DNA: TGTGCCGTCAGGACAGAATATAATTCACCCCTCCACTTT. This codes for CAVRTEYNSPLHF.